These 17 T cell receptor beta chains were all obtained from the same sample, sequenced in a study of blood T cells in healthy people across ages. PCR was performed a second time for roughly 7 to 12 cycles using a sample-barcoded 5' primer and a J-beta primer mix. One entry per CDR3 protein, called by TCRdb with MiXCR from the 5' RACE reads. In the table there are about 780,000 distinct CDR3 sequences, 46% of which are singletons. Sequencing was done on a sample of blood. These receptors came from an elderly man in good health.

The table lists this clonotype with a few counts. The chain employs TRBV29-1 and TRBJ2-1; TRBD2 matches 7 bases. Germline assignment: CDR1 SQVTM and CDR2 ANQGSEA. The CDR3 is 16 residues long. With 0 bases clipped from V and 3 bases from J, the junction kept 8 bases outside the gene matches. CDR3: CSVEERGVSIYNEQFF. The DNA for the CDR3 is TGCAGCGTTGAAGAACGGGGGGTCTCTATCTACAATGAGCAGTTCTTC.

The chain joins TRBV27 to TRBJ2-1; D possibly corresponds to TRBD2 (6 bases). Germline V lookup: CDR1 MNHEY, CDR2 SMNVEV (reference sequence). This CDR3 is built from 17 residues. The ends were cut back, 1 base at V and 7 bases at J, with 20 bases in the middle. DNA for the CDR3: TGTGCCAGCAGTTTATTACTCGGGAGTCTCCCTCCGAATGAGCAGTTCTTC. Its translation is CASSLLLGSLPPNEQFF.

With respect to this clonotype: One end of the junction fails to match germline, which may point to a read error. This chain joins TRBV6-5 and TRBJ2-5; a possible D gene is TRBD2 (6 bases). The end of the DNA is better explained by TRBJ2-7, so the J call may be wrong. CDR1 is MNHEY and CDR2 is SVGAGI in the germline V gene. The CDR3 loop spans 21 amino acids. CDR3 amino acids: CASSFRLEWPHSPGPSSEQYF. Here the CDR3 DNA reads TGTGCCAGCAGTTTCCGACTAGAATGGCCTCACTCTCCTGGCCCCTCCTCCGAGCAGTACTTC.

This chain uses TRBV6-1 with TRBJ2-7; weak D call: TRBD2 (6 bases). Trimming stripped 0 bases from V and 0 bases from J, with 12 bases between. There are 16 residues in the CDR3. In germline, CDR1 is MNHNS, CDR2 SASEGT. The CDR3 protein is CASSEAPGDGSYEQYF. The CDR3 DNA follows: TGTGCCAGCAGTGAAGCCCCGGGGGACGGCTCCTACGAGCAGTACTTC.

This chain uses TRBV19 with TRBJ2-3; D is unresolved. Germline assignment: CDR1 LNHDA and CDR2 SQIVND (reference sequence). The CDR3 extends over 10 amino acids. Trimming pared 10 bases from V and 6 bases from J, leaving 8 bases between. The CDR3, as DNA: TGTGCCACTCGTGCCGATACGCAGTATTTT. Translated, it gives CATRADTQYF.

The chain is built from TRBV30 and TRBJ2-7, with no clear D. CDR3 length equals 11 residues. The germline V and J ends were trimmed by 1 base and 12 bases, with 13 bases remaining between them. The germline V gene has CDR1 GTSNPN and CDR2 SVGIG (reference sequence). The CDR3 loop reads CAWSGSRPLYF. The CDR3 DNA sequence: TGTGCCTGGAGTGGGTCTCGGCCCTTGTACTTC.

The chain is built from TRBV9 and TRBJ2-5; possibly TRBD1 or TRBD2 for D (5 bases each). CDR1 is SGDLS and CDR2 is YYNGEE in the germline V gene. This CDR3 is built from 17 residues. Trimming removed 0 bases from V and 2 bases from J, with 17 bases in between. The CDR3 sequence is CASSVEEWGTQQETQYF. CDR3 in DNA: TGTGCCAGCAGCGTAGAGGAGTGGGGGACCCAACAAGAGACCCAGTACTTC.

V usage is TRBV2 and J usage is TRBJ2-1; TRBD2 matches at 10 bases. V dropped 7 bases and J dropped 5; count of bases not matched to a gene: 5. The CDR3 has 14 residues. The germline CDR1 and CDR2 sequences are SNHLY and FYNNEI. CDR3: CASTRTSGHNEQFF. The CDR3 bases are TGTGCCAGCACTAGGACTAGCGGTCACAATGAGCAGTTCTTC.

This clonotype was picked up many times. V is TRBV29-1 and J is TRBJ2-1; D might be TRBD1 (6 bases). The germline gives CDR1 SQVTM, CDR2 ANQGSEA. The CDR3 covers 13 residues. The V and J ends lost 4 bases and 9 bases respectively, with 16 bases between them. CDR3 residues: CSVAGTGYTEQFF. The CDR3 DNA sequence: TGCAGCGTTGCCGGAACAGGGTATACTGAGCAGTTCTTC.

V gene TRBV9 combines with J gene TRBJ1-5; D gene uncertain. CDR3 length: 14 amino acids. The V gene lost 3 bases and the J gene lost 0 bases, with 7 bases spanning the gap. The germline V gene encodes CDR1 SGDLS and CDR2 YYNGEE. The CDR3 here is CASSATVSNQPQHF. The DNA for the CDR3 is TGTGCCAGCAGCGCGACGGTTAGCAATCAGCCCCAGCATTTT. Full variable domain (rest looked up from reference TRBV9 and TRBJ1-5): DSGVTQTPKHLITATGQRVTLRCSPRSGDLSVYWYQQSLDQGLQFLIQYYNGEERAKGNILERFSAQQFPDLHSELNLSSLELGDSALYFCASSATVSNQPQHFGDGTRLSIL.

V usage is TRBV20-1 and J usage is TRBJ2-7; 14 nucleotides line up with TRBD2. The CDR3 covers 15 residues. The V segment lost 0 bases and the J segment 6 bases; nucleotides outside the gene matches: 4. Germline V gene sequence: CDR1 DFQATT, CDR2 SNEGSKA (reference sequence). The CDR3 here is CSARDGTSGSCEQYF. In DNA, the CDR3 is TGCAGTGCTAGAGATGGGACTAGCGGGAGTTGCGAGCAGTACTTC.

V usage is TRBV6-2 or TRBV6-3 and J usage is TRBJ2-3; D is possibly TRBD1 (5 bases). In germline, CDR1 is MNHEY, CDR2 SVGEGT. CDR3 size: 17 residues. V dropped 5 bases and J dropped 2 bases, with 20 bases sitting between them. CDR3 coding DNA: TGTGCCAGCAGTGGTCGATCCTCGCGACAGTTCACAGATACGCAGTATTTT. Protein sequence: CASSGRSSRQFTDTQYF.

This clonotype was counted between two and nine times. The rearrangement joins TRBV6-2 or TRBV6-3 to TRBJ2-7, with 13 bases matching TRBD2. The germline V gene has CDR1 MNHEY and CDR2 SVGEGT. Trimming cost V 6 bases and J 7 bases; bases outside gene matches: 12. The CDR3 consists of 16 residues. CDR3 residues: CASSRRGLAGAQEQYF. DNA for the CDR3: TGTGCCAGCAGCCGCCGAGGACTAGCGGGAGCTCAGGAGCAGTACTTC.

Concerning this clonotype: The junction departs from the called germline gene at one end, perhaps through a read error. V is TRBV27 and J is TRBJ2-3; D unresolved. CDR3 size: 11 residues. Per the germline V gene, CDR1 is MNHEY and CDR2 is SMNVEV (reference sequence). The CDR3 nucleotides are TGTGCCAGCAGTTTATCAGATATGCAGTATTTT. Translating gives CASSLSDMQYF.

This clonotype was counted ten times or more. The chain links TRBV7-8 to TRBJ1-1, with a tentative D call TRBD1 (6 bases). Germline values: CDR1 SGHVS, CDR2 FQNEAQ. The V gene lost 5 bases and the J gene lost 8 bases, with 21 bases spanning the gap. The CDR3 sequence is 15 residues long. CDR3 in amino acids: CASSAMGGRGGEAFF. CDR3 DNA sequence: TGTGCCAGCAGCGCGATGGGGGGGCGCGGGGGAGAAGCTTTCTTT.

The chain employs TRBV27 and TRBJ2-1; either TRBD1 or TRBD2 may supply D (5 bases each). Looked up from germline, CDR1 is MNHEY and CDR2 is SMNVEV (reference sequence). The CDR3 loop spans 15 amino acids. Trimming took 2 bases from V and 9 from J, leaving 17 bases between them. The CDR3 sequence: CASSLMGELQGEQFF. DNA for the CDR3: TGTGCCAGCAGTTTAATGGGGGAGTTACAAGGTGAGCAGTTCTTC.

The gene calls are TRBV5-1 and TRBJ2-5, with TRBD1 matching over 8 bases. The V segment lost 5 bases and the J segment 5 bases; nucleotides outside the gene matches: 11. Germline V gives CDR1 SGHRS, CDR2 YFSETQ. The CDR3 runs 15 residues. CDR3: CASSTDGTGWETQYF. In DNA form, the CDR3 reads TGCGCCAGCAGTACAGACGGGACAGGATGGGAGACCCAGTACTTC.